Each of the 32 T cell receptor beta chains below was sequenced from the same sample in a study of neurological immune-mediated disorders. One entry per CDR3 protein results from TCRdb running MiXCR on the 5' RACE reads. This table holds around 71,000 distinct CDR3 sequences, roughly an eighth found once. Time point of the sample: longitudinal time-point 1 (baseline). The specimen sequenced was PBMCs. The source is a female donor with HTLV-1-associated myelopathy (HAM/TSP).

The sample holds many counts of this clonotype. CDR3 nucleotide sequence: TGCAGTGCTAGAGATCTCCAGTACGAGCAGTACTTC. It yields the protein CSARDLQYEQYF. The rearrangement links TRBV20-1 to TRBJ2-7; D remains ambiguous. Trimming shortened V by 0 bases and J by 4 bases, and 7 bases separated the two germline ends. This CDR3 has 12 residues. Germline V lookup: CDR1 DFQATT, CDR2 SNEGSKA (reference sequence).

This clonotype was counted ten times or more. The chain has TRBV4-1 and TRBJ1-2; 7 bases align to TRBD1. CDR1 MGHRA and CDR2 YSYEKL come from the germline V gene. The junction had 13 bases not matched to a gene; V was cut back by 4 bases and J by 2 bases. The CDR3 length is 17 residues. Here the CDR3 reads CASSPGDSLKVNYGYTF. DNA of the CDR3: TGCGCCAGCAGCCCCGGGGACAGTCTAAAGGTGAACTATGGCTACACCTTC.

This clonotype was counted at least ten times. The chain couples TRBV28 to TRBJ2-7; D gene ambiguous. Per germline, CDR1 MDHEN and CDR2 SYDVKM. The ends were cut back, 3 bases at V and 3 bases at J, with 9 bases in the middle. The CDR3 runs to 13 residues. The CDR3: CASSFPGFYEQYF. The CDR3 nucleotides read TGTGCCAGCAGTTTCCCAGGTTTCTACGAGCAGTACTTC.

This clonotype was recorded many times. V and J are TRBV7-9 and TRBJ2-7; 7 positions match TRBD2. Trimming took 8 bases from V and 7 from J; bases not matched to a gene: 11. The CDR3 is made up of 13 amino acids. CDR1 is SEHNR, CDR2 FQNEAQ, per germline (reference sequence). As DNA, the CDR3 is TGTGCCAGCCGTCGAGGGGAGGGGATAGAGCAGTACTTC. Translation: CASRRGEGIEQYF.

This clonotype has a count of ten or more. The rearrangement joins TRBV11-2 to TRBJ1-2; perhaps TRBD1 as D (5 bases). The CDR3 is 12 residues long. Trimming shortened V by 5 bases and J by 7 bases, and 11 bases separated the two germline ends. Germline CDR1 SGHAT, CDR2 FQNNGV. The CDR3 DNA sequence: TGTGCCAGCAGCCAAAGCAGGGTTGGCTACACCTTC. This gives the protein CASSQSRVGYTF.

This clonotype was recorded at least ten times. The rearrangement links TRBV29-1 to TRBJ2-2; no firm D call. The CDR3 consists of 12 residues. The germline V gene encodes CDR1 SQVTM and CDR2 ANQGSEA. V lost 6 bases, J lost 0 bases, and 5 bases lay in between. This CDR3 is CSVQANTGELFF. The CDR3 region has the DNA TGCAGCGTCCAGGCGAACACCGGGGAGCTGTTTTTT.

This clonotype came up many times. The J gene is TRBJ2-7, the V gene TRBV5-6; 7 nucleotides match TRBD2. V trimming: 3 bases; J trimming: 0 bases; junction bases outside the gene matches: 6. This CDR3 region has 15 residues. The germline V gene has CDR1 SGHDT and CDR2 YYEEEE. CDR3 sequence reads: CASSYSGTNSYEQYF. The CDR3 coding sequence is TGTGCCAGCAGCTATTCGGGGACTAACTCCTACGAGCAGTACTTC.

This clonotype was recorded at least ten times. Here the CDR3 reads CASSLTHPNSPLHF. CDR3 bases: TGTGCCAGCAGCTTAACCCATCCGAATTCACCCCTCCACTTT. The V and J genes are TRBV11-2 and TRBJ1-6, with D hard to call. Trimming pared 2 bases from V and 7 bases from J, leaving 9 bases between. The CDR3 has 14 amino acids. CDR1 and CDR2 from the germline V gene are SGHAT and FQNNGV.

This clonotype was found many times. This chain connects TRBV28 to TRBJ1-2; D ambiguous. With 4 bases removed from V and 4 bases from J, the gap between germline ends came to 10 bases. The CDR3 totals 13 residues. The germline V gene encodes CDR1 MDHEN and CDR2 SYDVKM. CDR3 protein: CASSSLLFYGYTF. In nucleotides, the CDR3 is TGTGCCAGCAGTTCTCTCCTCTTCTATGGCTACACCTTC.

Ten or more counts support this clonotype. The chain uses TRBV10-3 and TRBJ2-7; D remains unclear. There are 13 residues in the CDR3. Germline CDR1 ENHRY, CDR2 SYGVKD. Trimming left V 5 bases short and J 0 bases short, with 8 bases between. DNA of the CDR3: TGTGCCATCAGTCCCCCACGCTCCTACGAGCAGTACTTC. Translated: CAISPPRSYEQYF.

This clonotype occurred many times. The chain has TRBV12-3 or TRBV12-4 and TRBJ1-1, with D perhaps TRBD1 (5 bases). The CDR3 spans 16 residues. V lost 3 bases and J lost 6, with 20 bases in between. This CDR3 reads CASSFVRGSGYPEAFF. CDR3 bases: TGTGCCAGCAGTTTCGTTAGGGGCAGCGGATACCCTGAAGCTTTCTTT.

The CDR3 nucleotides read TGTGCCAGCTCACGAACCCAGGGGACTGAAGCTTTCTTT. Translation: CASSRTQGTEAFF. The chain is built from TRBV18 and TRBJ1-1; possibly TRBD1 for D (6 bases). The CDR3 is made up of 13 amino acids. Per the germline V gene, CDR1 is KGHSH and CDR2 is LQKENI. The V gene lost 4 bases and the J gene lost 5 bases, with 11 bases spanning the gap.

This clonotype came up many times. The rearrangement links TRBV5-1 to TRBJ2-7; no clear D gene. Trimming shortened V by 5 bases and J by 2 bases, and 8 bases separated the two germline ends. Germline-derived CDR1 and CDR2 are SGHRS and YFSETQ. The CDR3 consists of 12 residues. CDR3 DNA: TGCGCCAGCAGGGGCAGAACCTACGAGCAGTACTTC. It is translated as CASRGRTYEQYF.

This clonotype was counted many times. The chain combines TRBV11-2 with TRBJ2-1; 11 nucleotides match TRBD2. The CDR3 totals 18 residues. Germline CDR1 and CDR2: SGHAT and FQNNGV. J lost 6 bases, V lost 5 bases, and 15 bases had no gene match. CDR3 protein: CASSPRQTSGGPRNEQFF. The CDR3 nucleotides read TGTGCCAGCAGCCCCCGCCAAACTAGCGGGGGCCCCCGCAATGAGCAGTTCTTC. Using reference TRBV11-2 and TRBJ2-1 for the parts outside the CDR3, the full variable domain is EAGVAQSPRYKIIEKRQSVAFWCNPISGHATLYWYQQILGQGPKLLIQFQNNGVVDDSQLPKDRFSAERLKGVDSTLKIQPAKLEDSAVYLCASSPRQTSGGPRNEQFFGPGTRLTVL.

There are many counts of this clonotype. The genes are TRBV2 and TRBJ2-2; 14 bases match TRBD2. The CDR3 has 15 amino acids. Germline CDR1 reads SNHLY; CDR2 reads FYNNEI. The junction had 3 bases not matched to a gene; V was cut back by 6 bases and J by 6 bases. This CDR3 is CASRPTSGGAGELFF. The CDR3 DNA reads as TGTGCCAGCAGGCCGACTAGCGGGGGGGCCGGGGAGCTGTTTTTT. Full variable domain (outside the CDR3, taken from reference TRBV2 and TRBJ2-2): EPEVTQTPSHQVTQMGQEVILRCVPISNHLYFYWYRQILGQKVEFLVSFYNNEISEKSEIFDDQFSVERPDGSNFTLKIRSTKLEDSAMYFCASRPTSGGAGELFFGEGSRLTVL.

This clonotype showed up many times. The V gene is TRBV28, the J gene TRBJ2-7; the D is unclear. CDR3 size: 13 residues. Trimming took 6 bases from V and 11 from J, leaving 20 bases between them. Germline-derived CDR1 and CDR2 are MDHEN and SYDVKM. As DNA, the CDR3 is TGTGCCAGCAGGCCCGGGCCACTTGTTTTGGAGTACTTC. Translating gives CASRPGPLVLEYF.

The sample holds many counts of this clonotype. The chain combines TRBV20-1 with TRBJ1-2; TRBD1 agrees at 9 bases. CDR1 is DFQATT and CDR2 is SNEGSKA in the germline V gene (reference sequence). After removal of 1 base from V and 5 bases from J, the junction contained 8 bases not matched to a gene. The CDR3 runs 15 residues. The DNA of the CDR3 is TGCAGTGCTAGAGTCCCGGGACAGGGTGGTTATGGCTACACCTTC. Its translation is CSARVPGQGGYGYTF.

This clonotype was detected ten times or more. At one boundary the junction diverges from the germline segment, which might be a read error. V is TRBV20-1 and J is TRBJ1-2; D is possibly TRBD1 (6 bases). CDR1 is DFQATT, CDR2 SNEGSKA, per germline (reference sequence). The CDR3 contains 10 residues. The CDR3 is CSARGREGNF. CDR3 DNA: TGCAGTGCCAGGGGTAGGGAGGGAAACTTC.

This clonotype was detected ten times or more. This chain connects TRBV2 to TRBJ2-2; TRBD1 agrees at 8 bases. V trimming: 3 bases; J trimming: 4 bases; junction bases outside the gene matches: 1. Per the germline V gene, CDR1 is SNHLY and CDR2 is FYNNEI. The CDR3 covers 14 residues. As DNA, the CDR3 is TGTGCCAGCAGTGACACAGGGGGCACCGGGGAGCTGTTTTTT. Translated, it gives CASSDTGGTGELFF.

This clonotype was recorded at least ten times. V gene TRBV5-1 combines with J gene TRBJ2-7; 12 bases fit TRBD1. Germline loops: CDR1 SGHRS, CDR2 YFSETQ. This CDR3 contains 15 residues. With 4 bases clipped from V and 4 bases from J, the junction kept 6 bases outside the gene matches. CDR3 amino acids: CASSTGTGGRYEQYF. CDR3 nucleotide sequence: TGCGCCAGCAGCACTGGGACAGGGGGCAGGTACGAGCAGTACTTC. Drawing the rest from reference TRBV5-1 and TRBJ2-7, the complete variable domain is KAGVTQTPRYLIKTRGQQVTLSCSPISGHRSVSWYQQTPGQGLQFLFEYFSETQRNKGNFPGRFSGRQFSNSRSEMNVSTLELGDSALYLCASSTGTGGRYEQYFGPGTRLTVT.

This clonotype was recorded at least ten times. The chain links TRBV5-6 to TRBJ1-2, with TRBD1 as a possible D gene (6 bases). The ends were cut back, 4 bases at V and 3 bases at J, with 22 bases in the middle. This CDR3 contains 17 residues. CDR1 SGHDT and CDR2 YYEEEE come from the germline V gene. CDR3 residues: CASSGQSDIQGHYGYTF. Here the CDR3 DNA reads TGTGCCAGCAGCGGACAGAGTGATATACAGGGACACTATGGCTACACCTTC. The variable domain in full, completed from reference TRBV5-6 and TRBJ1-2, reads DAGVTQSPTHLIKTRGQQVTLRCSPKSGHDTVSWYQQALGQGPQFIFQYYEEEERQRGNFPDRFSGHQFPNYSSELNVNALLLGDSALYLCASSGQSDIQGHYGYTFGSGTRLTVV.

This clonotype was counted ten times or more. The gene calls are TRBV7-2 and TRBJ2-4, with a possible D match to TRBD2 (5 bases). The CDR3 covers 19 residues. V gave up 5 bases and J gave up 0 bases, with 23 bases separating them. Germline values: CDR1 SGHTA, CDR2 FQGNSA. The CDR3 loop reads CASSTTVPSGIVAKNIQYF. Written as DNA, the CDR3 is TGTGCCAGCAGCACCACGGTGCCAAGCGGAATAGTAGCCAAAAACATTCAGTACTTC.

J is TRBJ1-4 and V is TRBV3-1; a possible D gene is TRBD1 (5 bases). The V gene's germline CDR1 is LGHDT and CDR2 YNNKEL (reference sequence). CDR3 length equals 17 residues. The V end lost 2 bases, the J end lost 6 bases, and 19 bases lay between the germline ends. Here the CDR3 DNA reads TGTGCCAGCAGCCAAATGGGCCGAGGGCGAGGGGATGAAAAACTGTTTTTT. It translates to CASSQMGRGRGDEKLFF.

This clonotype was seen ten or more times. The chain carries TRBV15 and TRBJ1-6, with a weak D call TRBD1 (5 bases). The germline V and J ends were trimmed by 2 bases and 4 bases, with 15 bases remaining between them. Germline CDR1 and CDR2: LNHNV and YYDKDF (reference sequence). There are 17 residues in the CDR3. DNA of the CDR3: TGTGCCACCAGCAGAAAAATGATCGGACAATATAATTCACCCCTCCACTTT. Its protein is CATSRKMIGQYNSPLHF.

This clonotype came up many times. This sequence joins TRBV6-5 and TRBJ2-3; D is undetermined. Germline CDR1 MNHEY, CDR2 SVGAGI. The CDR3 extends over 13 amino acids. V lost 6 bases and J lost 6, with 13 bases in between. The CDR3 nucleotides are TGTGCCAGCAGCCCCCGAAAAGTGGATACGCAGTATTTT. This codes for CASSPRKVDTQYF.

This clonotype was counted ten times or more. The CDR3 is CSASQRGQGLAMGEQYF. Here the CDR3 DNA reads TGCAGTGCTAGCCAGAGGGGACAGGGTCTCGCTATGGGGGAGCAGTACTTC. The rearrangement uses TRBV20-1 and TRBJ2-7, with 9 bases aligning to TRBD1. CDR1 is DFQATT, CDR2 SNEGSKA, per germline (reference sequence). V lost 3 bases and J lost 7; bases outside the gene matches: 19. The CDR3 runs to 17 residues.

The CDR3 nucleotides are TGTGCCAGCAGTGGAGGGGCCGAGCCCCAGCATTTT. Translated: CASSGGAEPQHF. The V call is TRBV6-1, the J call TRBJ1-5; possible D gene TRBD1, 5 bases. Trimming took 4 bases from V and 8 from J, leaving 9 bases between them. The CDR3 length is 12 residues. From germline, CDR1 is MNHNS and CDR2 SASEGT.

This clonotype was observed at least ten times. The J gene is TRBJ2-1, the V gene TRBV2; perhaps TRBD1 as D (5 bases). V dropped 7 bases and J dropped 5 bases, with 12 bases sitting between them. The CDR3 is 13 residues long. Germline V CDR1 and CDR2: SNHLY, FYNNEI. The CDR3 DNA reads TGTGCCAGCATGTACAGGATCGACAATGAGCAGTTCTTC. Translation: CASMYRIDNEQFF. Filled out from reference TRBV2 and TRBJ2-1, the complete variable domain reads EPEVTQTPSHQVTQMGQEVILRCVPISNHLYFYWYRQILGQKVEFLVSFYNNEISEKSEIFDDQFSVERPDGSNFTLKIRSTKLEDSAMYFCASMYRIDNEQFFGPGTRLTVL.

This clonotype was counted many times. The CDR3 loop is CASSLADGRTSYEQYF. The CDR3 nucleotides are TGCGCCAGCAGCTTGGCCGACGGCAGAACCTCCTACGAGCAGTACTTC. The chain employs TRBV5-1 and TRBJ2-7, with no clear D. CDR1 and CDR2 (germline): SGHRS, YFSETQ. The germline V and J ends were trimmed by 0 bases and 0 bases, with 13 bases remaining between them. The CDR3 loop spans 16 amino acids. Filled out from reference TRBV5-1 and TRBJ2-7, the complete variable domain reads KAGVTQTPRYLIKTRGQQVTLSCSPISGHRSVSWYQQTPGQGLQFLFEYFSETQRNKGNFPGRFSGRQFSNSRSEMNVSTLELGDSALYLCASSLADGRTSYEQYFGPGTRLTVT.

By share of the sample, this clonotype is medium-sized. The chain recombines TRBV4-1 with TRBJ2-1, with TRBD2 identical over 14 bases. CDR1 is MGHRA and CDR2 is YSYEKL in the germline V gene. CDR3 length equals 19 residues. V dropped 4 bases and J dropped 3; count of bases not matched to a gene: 11. The CDR3 DNA sequence: TGCGCCAGCAGCCCGAGACTAGCGGGGGGGCAAATTATCTACAATGAGCAGTTCTTC. This codes for CASSPRLAGGQIIYNEQFF.

This clonotype was seen ten or more times. This rearrangement joins TRBV10-3 to TRBJ2-5, with D perhaps TRBD1 (5 bases). There are 15 residues in the CDR3. V was pared by 5 bases and J by 4 bases, with 17 bases between. Germline CDR1 and CDR2: ENHRY and SYGVKD. The CDR3 bases are TGTGCCATCAGTACAAAGATCAGGGCCCCAGAGACCCAGTACTTC. This translates into CAISTKIRAPETQYF.

This clonotype was observed many times. J is TRBJ2-5 and V is TRBV27; 8 bases match TRBD1. This CDR3 comprises 16 residues. Unmatched junction bases numbered 8, after V lost 5 bases and J lost 0 bases. Germline V gene lookup returns CDR1 MNHEY and CDR2 SMNVEV (reference sequence). The DNA for the CDR3 is TGTGCCAGCAGTCGACAGGGGCCATACTACCAAGAGACCCAGTACTTC. It encodes CASSRQGPYYQETQYF.